These 12 T cell receptor beta chains originate from one sample sequenced in a study of T cell changes during pregnancy in multiple sclerosis (dated by TCRdb to the late 2010s). The method behind the library was the immunoSEQ multiplex PCR assay. TCRdb carries this immuneACCESS record with in-frame sequences only. Its versions omit some clonotypes, under half of them owing to an unresolved V gene in the studies checked, with the rest unexplained. The sample yields 35,000 to 45,000 clones; 90% were counted once. About 4.7% of the sample is taken by the ten largest. The specimen comprised peripheral blood, sampled in the second trimester of pregnancy. These receptors all stem from a female donor in good health, enrolled as a control in a pregnancy study.

The chain employs TRBV10-3 and TRBJ1-2; maybe TRBD1 (5 bases). Trimming shortened V by 5 bases and J by 2 bases, and 21 bases separated the two germline ends. Per the germline V gene, CDR1 is ENHRY and CDR2 is SYGVKD. This CDR3 comprises 17 residues. The CDR3 DNA follows: TGTGCCATCAGTAATGGGGCCAGACAGCCGCAAAACTATGGCTACACCTTC. This sequence encodes CAISNGARQPQNYGYTF.

The chain uses TRBV6-5 and TRBJ1-1; D is ambiguous. In germline, CDR1 is MNHEY, CDR2 SVGAGI. The V end was cut by 5 bases, the J end by 4 bases, with 11 bases between. CDR3 length: 13 amino acids. The CDR3 coding sequence is TGTGCCAGCAGTCCCAACGGGTTCACTGAAGCTTTCTTT. Residues: CASSPNGFTEAFF.

In nucleotides, the CDR3 is TGTGCCAGCACGTTTGCAGTTAATGAAAAACTGTTTTTT. As protein: CASTFAVNEKLFF. This chain connects TRBV2 to TRBJ1-4, with D unclear. CDR3 length: 13 amino acids. CDR1 is SNHLY and CDR2 is FYNNEI in the germline V gene. V lost 7 bases to trimming and J lost 4 bases, with 10 bases between them.

The chain carries TRBV11-3 and TRBJ1-6; 7 bases map to TRBD1. Germline assignment: CDR1 SGHNT and CDR2 YENEEA. The CDR3 extends over 13 amino acids. V was clipped by 5 bases and J by 10 bases; unmatched bases: 5. The CDR3 nucleotides read TGTGCCAGCAGCCAAACACAGGGGTCACCCCTCCACTTT. This encodes CASSQTQGSPLHF.

The chain is built from TRBV18 and TRBJ2-7; D might be TRBD1 (7 bases). The germline V gene has CDR1 KGHSH and CDR2 LQKENI. The CDR3 is made up of 15 amino acids. V was shortened by 6 bases and J by 4 bases, with 19 bases between the two germline ends. DNA of the CDR3: TGTGCCAGCTCTGGGGGCGGGACAGCGCTTTACGAGCAGTACTTC. It translates to CASSGGGTALYEQYF.

The chain combines TRBV29-1 with TRBJ1-2, with TRBD1 matching over 10 bases. This CDR3 spans 15 amino acids. Germline CDR1 reads SQVTM; CDR2 reads ANQGSEA. Germline trimming cut 4 bases from V and 2 bases from J; bases unmatched to any gene: 7. In nucleotides, the CDR3 is TGCAGCGTTGGGTCGAGGGGACAGGGGAACTATGGCTACACCTTC. This sequence encodes CSVGSRGQGNYGYTF.

This chain links TRBV7-9 with TRBJ2-7; D perhaps matches TRBD2 (6 bases). The V end was cut by 1 base, the J end by 0 bases, with 13 bases between. Germline CDR1 SEHNR, CDR2 FQNEAQ (reference sequence). This CDR3 has 16 amino acids. DNA for the CDR3: TGTGCCAGCAGCTTAGAATCGGGACTCAACTCCTACGAGCAGTACTTC. Its translation is CASSLESGLNSYEQYF.

This clone appeared a few times. This chain joins TRBV27 and TRBJ1-1; D is perhaps TRBD1 (6 bases). Germline lookup yields CDR1 MNHEY and CDR2 SMNVEV (reference sequence). CDR3 length: 13 residues. Trimming removed 8 bases at V and 0 bases at J, with 10 bases between. DNA for the CDR3: TGTGCCAGCGGACAGCTTTTGAACACTGAAGCTTTCTTT. It yields the protein CASGQLLNTEAFF.

In this sample, this clone turned up a few times. The chain combines TRBV5-1 with TRBJ1-6, with 11 bases aligning to TRBD1. Germline CDR1 and CDR2: SGHRS and YFSETQ. After removal of 1 base from V and 7 bases from J, the junction contained 4 bases not matched to a gene. This CDR3 has 16 amino acids. The CDR3 nucleotides read TGCGCCAGCAGCTTGCAGGGACAGGGGGTAAATTCACCCCTCCACTTT. Translating gives CASSLQGQGVNSPLHF.

This clone occurred a few times. The V and J genes are TRBV5-1 and TRBJ1-1; no definite D call. Germline-derived CDR1 and CDR2 are SGHRS and YFSETQ. V gave up 0 bases and J gave up 1 base, with 13 bases separating them. The CDR3 contains 16 residues. Here the CDR3 reads CASSLGLRPGNTEAFF. DNA for the CDR3: TGCGCCAGCAGCTTGGGGTTGAGACCGGGGAACACTGAAGCTTTCTTT.

The rearrangement joins TRBV6-6 to TRBJ2-3, with D perhaps matching TRBD2 (6 bases). The CDR3 runs 15 residues. Trimming took off 2 bases at V and 5 bases at J, with 14 bases between the two ends. Germline assignment: CDR1 MNHNY and CDR2 SVGAGI (reference sequence). CDR3 DNA: TGTGCCAGCAGTTACAACCCGGGACTTGGAGATACGCAGTATTTT. Translating it yields CASSYNPGLGDTQYF.

This clone has only one observation. The V gene is TRBV27, the J gene TRBJ2-7; D might be TRBD2 (6 bases). The CDR3 is 14 amino acids. V was trimmed by 2 bases and J by 5 bases, leaving 13 bases between them. The germline gives CDR1 MNHEY, CDR2 SMNVEV (reference sequence). For the CDR3, the DNA is TGTGCCAGCAGTTTAGGAGGGGCTGGGAACGAGCAGTACTTC. Its translation is CASSLGGAGNEQYF.